In its sample, the clone carrying this T cell receptor beta chain was seen once. Some clones are missing from TCRdb's copy, which holds only in-frame ones; the method was immunoSEQ multiplex PCR. Seen here are about 50,000 clones, over 65% observed once, and the top ten hold less than 4%. This specimen belongs to a study of early stage breast cancer tumors. Trimming left V 1 base short and J 2 bases short, with 16 bases between. Germline CDR1 SEHNR, CDR2 FQNEAQ (reference sequence). The CDR3 consists of 17 residues. The receptor was isolated from a person aged 30-39 years with breast cancer. This rearrangement joins TRBV7-9 to TRBJ2-3, with no clear D. The sequenced material came from blood. CDR3 nucleotides: TGTGCCAGCAGCTTAGGGCACTCGGACGGGTTCACAGATACGCAGTATTTT. Translation gives CASSLGHSDGFTDTQYF. Full variable domain (outside the CDR3, taken from reference TRBV7-9 and TRBJ2-3): DTGVSQNPRHKITKRGQNVTFRCDPISEHNRLYWYRQTLGQGPEFLTYFQNEAQLEKSRLLSDRFSAERPKGSFSTLEIQRTEQGDSAMYLCASSLGHSDGFTDTQYFGPGTRLTVL.